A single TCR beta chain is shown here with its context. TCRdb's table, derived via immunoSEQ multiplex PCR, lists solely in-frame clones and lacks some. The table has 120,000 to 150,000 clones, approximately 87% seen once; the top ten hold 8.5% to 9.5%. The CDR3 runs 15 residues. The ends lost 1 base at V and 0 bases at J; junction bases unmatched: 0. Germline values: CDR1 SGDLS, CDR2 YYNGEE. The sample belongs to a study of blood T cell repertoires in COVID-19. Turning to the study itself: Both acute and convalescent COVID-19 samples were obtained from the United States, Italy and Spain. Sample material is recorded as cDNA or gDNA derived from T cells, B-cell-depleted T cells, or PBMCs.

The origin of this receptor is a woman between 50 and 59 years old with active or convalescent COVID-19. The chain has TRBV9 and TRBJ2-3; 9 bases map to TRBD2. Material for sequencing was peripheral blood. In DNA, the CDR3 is TGTGCCAGCAGCGTACTAGCGGGGAGCACAGATACGCAGTATTTT. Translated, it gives CASSVLAGSTDTQYF.